This entry lists 10 T cell receptor beta chains sequenced from one sample in a study of control samples from healthy donors and cancer patients. TCRdb's copy holds only in-frame clones and misses some; the assay was immunoSEQ multiplex PCR. The sample lists 140,000 or so clones, about 89% occurring once. Sample: blood. These receptors were collected from a young man in good health.

The chain joins TRBV30 to TRBJ2-2; TRBD2 aligns across 10 bases. The CDR3 is 15 amino acids. Germline assignment: CDR1 GTSNPN and CDR2 SVGIG (reference sequence). J was trimmed by 6 bases and V by 8 bases; bases with no gene match: 12. The chain's CDR3 is CARIISGRIPGELFF. The CDR3, as DNA: TGTGCCAGAATTATTAGCGGGAGGATCCCCGGGGAGCTGTTTTTT.

V and J are TRBV19 and TRBJ1-2; the D is unclear. Germline CDR1 is LNHDA and CDR2 is SQIVND (reference sequence). There are 16 residues in the CDR3. The V gene lost 3 bases and the J gene lost 4 bases, with 18 bases spanning the gap. CDR3 loop: CASSIKAGEETYGYTF. The CDR3 coding sequence is TGTGCCAGTAGTATTAAGGCTGGAGAGGAAACCTATGGCTACACCTTC.

The genes are TRBV7-9 and TRBJ1-1; no firm D call. CDR1 SEHNR and CDR2 FQNEAQ come from the germline V gene (reference sequence). There are 14 residues in the CDR3. Trimming took off 0 bases at V and 5 bases at J, with 10 bases between the two ends. CDR3 loop: CASSLALGRTEAFF. Here the CDR3 DNA reads TGTGCCAGCAGCTTAGCGTTGGGGAGGACTGAAGCTTTCTTT.

This chain joins TRBV18 and TRBJ1-5; D is uncertain. The CDR3 is 14 residues long. Germline lookup yields CDR1 KGHSH and CDR2 LQKENI. V lost 3 bases and J 1 base, leaving 7 bases between the germline ends. The DNA of the CDR3 is TGTGCCAGCTCACCCAGCATCAGCAATCAGCCCCAGCATTTT. The encoded protein is CASSPSISNQPQHF.

A remark on this clone: The same CDR3 arises from other DNA sequences in this sample as well. The rearrangement links TRBV27 to TRBJ1-1, with 8 bases aligning to TRBD1. CDR1 is MNHEY and CDR2 is SMNVEV in the germline V gene (reference sequence). The CDR3 is 14 amino acids. Trimming removed 6 bases from V and 1 base from J; junction bases left unmatched: 4. CDR3 residues: CASRRQGANTEAFF. In DNA, the CDR3 is TGTGCCAGCAGAAGGCAGGGGGCGAACACTGAAGCTTTCTTT.

This rearrangement joins TRBV5-8 to TRBJ2-7; 9 nucleotides agree with TRBD1. This CDR3 comprises 15 residues. CDR1 and CDR2 from the germline V gene are SGHTS and YDEGEE. V was clipped by 4 bases and J by 3 bases; unmatched bases: 8. CDR3 DNA: TGTGCCAGCAGCCATACGGGACAGGGTCTCTACGAGCAGTACTTC. Translation gives CASSHTGQGLYEQYF.

The V gene is TRBV19, the J gene TRBJ2-7; D may be TRBD2 (6 bases). The CDR3 totals 14 residues. The germline V and J ends were trimmed by 3 bases and 2 bases, with 11 bases remaining between them. CDR1 is LNHDA, CDR2 SQIVND, per germline (reference sequence). CDR3 DNA sequence: TGTGCCAGTAGTATTATGGAGGGTACCTACGAGCAGTACTTC. This translates into CASSIMEGTYEQYF.

The chain links TRBV11-2 to TRBJ2-7; D is undetermined. Trimming stripped 0 bases from V and 7 bases from J, with 10 bases between. Germline V lookup: CDR1 SGHAT, CDR2 FQNNGV. This CDR3 contains 13 residues. The CDR3 sequence is CASSLDSRREQYF. Written as DNA, the CDR3 is TGTGCCAGCAGCTTAGATTCCAGAAGGGAGCAGTACTTC.

The genes are TRBV5-6 and TRBJ2-7, with TRBD1 matching over 7 bases. The V gene end was trimmed by 4 bases and the J gene end by 2 bases; junction bases not matched to a gene: 9. The CDR3 totals 15 residues. Germline loops: CDR1 SGHDT, CDR2 YYEEEE. Here the CDR3 reads CASSLTSTGPYEQYF. The CDR3 DNA reads as TGTGCCAGCAGCCTGACGTCGACAGGGCCCTACGAGCAGTACTTC.

The chain uses TRBV7-9 and TRBJ1-1, with D unresolved. The length of the CDR3 is 13 residues. The germline V gene has CDR1 SEHNR and CDR2 FQNEAQ (reference sequence). V was trimmed by 1 base and J by 1 base, leaving 4 bases between them. The DNA of the CDR3 is TGTGCCAGCAGCTTAGAAAGGAACACTGAAGCTTTCTTT. Encoded protein: CASSLERNTEAFF.